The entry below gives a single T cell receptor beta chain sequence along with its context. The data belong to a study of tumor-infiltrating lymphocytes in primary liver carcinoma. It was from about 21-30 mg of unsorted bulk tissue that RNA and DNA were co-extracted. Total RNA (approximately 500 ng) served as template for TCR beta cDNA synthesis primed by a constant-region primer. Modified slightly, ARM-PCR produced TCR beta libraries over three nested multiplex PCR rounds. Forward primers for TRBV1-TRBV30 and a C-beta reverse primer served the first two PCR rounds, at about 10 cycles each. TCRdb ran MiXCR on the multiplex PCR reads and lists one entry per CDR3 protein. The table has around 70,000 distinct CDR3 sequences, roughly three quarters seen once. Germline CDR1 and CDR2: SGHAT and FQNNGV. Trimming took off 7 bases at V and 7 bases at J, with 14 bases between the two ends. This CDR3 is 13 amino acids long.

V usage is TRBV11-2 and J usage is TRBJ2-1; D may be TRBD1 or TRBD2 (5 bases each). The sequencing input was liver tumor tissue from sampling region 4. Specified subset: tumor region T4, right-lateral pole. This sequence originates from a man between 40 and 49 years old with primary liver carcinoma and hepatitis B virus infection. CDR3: CASIRGSGNEQFF. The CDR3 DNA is TGTGCCAGCATCCGGGGCTCAGGGAATGAGCAGTTCTTC.